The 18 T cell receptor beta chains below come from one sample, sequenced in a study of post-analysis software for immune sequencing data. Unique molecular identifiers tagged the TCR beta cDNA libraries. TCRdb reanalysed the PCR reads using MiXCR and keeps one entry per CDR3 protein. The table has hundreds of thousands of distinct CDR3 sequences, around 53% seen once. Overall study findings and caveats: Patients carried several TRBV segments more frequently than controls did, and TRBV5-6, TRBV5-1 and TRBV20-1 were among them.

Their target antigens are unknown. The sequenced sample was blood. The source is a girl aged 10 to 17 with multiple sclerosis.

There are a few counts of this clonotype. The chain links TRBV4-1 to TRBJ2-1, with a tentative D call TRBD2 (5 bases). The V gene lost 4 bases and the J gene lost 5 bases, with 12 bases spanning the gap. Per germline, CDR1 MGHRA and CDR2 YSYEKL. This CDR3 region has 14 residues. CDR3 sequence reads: CASSLSGSDNEQFF. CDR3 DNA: TGCGCCAGCAGCCTGAGCGGTTCTGACAATGAGCAGTTCTTC.

The CDR3 reads CASSQDRQLYEQYF. The CDR3 DNA follows: TGTGCCAGCAGCCAGGACAGGCAGCTGTACGAGCAGTACTTC. The gene calls are TRBV16 and TRBJ2-7; 7 bases line up with TRBD1. Germline CDR1 reads KGHSY; CDR2 reads FQNENV. CDR3 length: 14 amino acids. V shed 3 bases, J shed 4 bases, and the junction held 6 bases outside the gene matches.

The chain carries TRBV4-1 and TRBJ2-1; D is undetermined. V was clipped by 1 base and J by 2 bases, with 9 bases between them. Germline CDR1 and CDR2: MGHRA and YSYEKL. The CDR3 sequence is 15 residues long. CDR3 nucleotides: TGCGCCAGCAGCCAAGCTTCATACCCCTACAATGAGCAGTTCTTC. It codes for CASSQASYPYNEQFF.

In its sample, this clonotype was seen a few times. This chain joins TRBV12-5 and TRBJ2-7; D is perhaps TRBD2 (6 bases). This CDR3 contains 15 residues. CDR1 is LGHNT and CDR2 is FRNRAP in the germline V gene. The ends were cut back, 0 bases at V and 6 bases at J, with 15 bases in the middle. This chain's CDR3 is CASGLVRGRGSEQYF. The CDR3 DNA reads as TGTGCTAGTGGTTTGGTACGGGGGAGAGGAAGCGAGCAGTACTTC.

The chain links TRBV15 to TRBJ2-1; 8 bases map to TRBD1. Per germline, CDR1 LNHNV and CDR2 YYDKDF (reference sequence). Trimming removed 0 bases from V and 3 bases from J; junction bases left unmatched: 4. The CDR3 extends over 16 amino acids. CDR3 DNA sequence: TGTGCCACCAGCAGAGATCGGACAGGGTTCTACAATGAGCAGTTCTTC. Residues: CATSRDRTGFYNEQFF.

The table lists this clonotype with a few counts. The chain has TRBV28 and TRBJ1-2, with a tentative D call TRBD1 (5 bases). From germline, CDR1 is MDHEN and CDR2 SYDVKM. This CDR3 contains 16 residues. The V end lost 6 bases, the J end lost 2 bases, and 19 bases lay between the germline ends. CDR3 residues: CASRRGVGLLNYGYTF. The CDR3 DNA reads TGTGCCAGCAGACGAGGTGTGGGGCTACTCAACTATGGCTACACCTTC.

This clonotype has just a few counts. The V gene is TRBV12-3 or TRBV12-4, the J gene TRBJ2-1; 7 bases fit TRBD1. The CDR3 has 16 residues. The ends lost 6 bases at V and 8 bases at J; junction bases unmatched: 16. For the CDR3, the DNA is TGTGCCAGCAGCCCAACAGGGGAAGCAAGGTTCGATGAGCAGTTCTTC. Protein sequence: CASSPTGEARFDEQFF.

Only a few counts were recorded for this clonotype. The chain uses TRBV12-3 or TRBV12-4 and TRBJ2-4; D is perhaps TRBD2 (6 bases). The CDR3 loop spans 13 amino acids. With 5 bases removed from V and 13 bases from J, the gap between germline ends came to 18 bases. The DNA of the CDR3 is TGTGCCAGCAGTACTTATTTAGCGGAGGAGCAGTACTTC. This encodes CASSTYLAEEQYF.

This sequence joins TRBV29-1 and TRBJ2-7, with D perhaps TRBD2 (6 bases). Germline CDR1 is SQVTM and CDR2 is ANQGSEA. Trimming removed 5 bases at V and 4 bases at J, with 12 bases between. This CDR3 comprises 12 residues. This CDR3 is CSVTSHSYEQYF. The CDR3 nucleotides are TGCAGCGTTACTAGCCACAGTTACGAGCAGTACTTC.

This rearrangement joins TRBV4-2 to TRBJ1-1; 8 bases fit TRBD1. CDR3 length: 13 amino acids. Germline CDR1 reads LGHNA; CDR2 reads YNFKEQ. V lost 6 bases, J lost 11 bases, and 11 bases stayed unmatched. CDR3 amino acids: CASSRGKDRVAFF. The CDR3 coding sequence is TGTGCCAGCAGTCGCGGGAAGGACAGGGTCGCTTTCTTT.

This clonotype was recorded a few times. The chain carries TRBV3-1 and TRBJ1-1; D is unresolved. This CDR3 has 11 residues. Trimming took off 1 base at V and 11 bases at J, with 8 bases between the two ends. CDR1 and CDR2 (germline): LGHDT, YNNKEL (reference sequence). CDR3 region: CASSQGLGAFF. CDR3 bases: TGTGCCAGCAGCCAAGGACTGGGGGCTTTCTTT.

The CDR3 is CSVSDRGKQETQYF. CDR3 sequence (DNA): TGCAGCGTTTCAGACAGGGGGAAACAAGAGACCCAGTACTTC. The chain joins TRBV29-1 to TRBJ2-5; 9 nucleotides agree with TRBD1. The germline V gene has CDR1 SQVTM and CDR2 ANQGSEA. The CDR3 covers 14 residues. Trimming at V came to 5 bases and at J to 2 bases, leaving 6 bases not matched to a gene.

CDR3 sequence (DNA): TGTGCCAGCAGCGACGACAGGGAATCTGAAGCTTTCTTT. As protein: CASSDDRESEAFF. The rearrangement uses TRBV7-9 and TRBJ1-1; 7 bases line up with TRBD1. This CDR3 comprises 13 residues. The V segment lost 5 bases and the J segment 6 bases; nucleotides outside the gene matches: 6. CDR1 and CDR2 (germline): SEHNR, FQNEAQ (reference sequence).

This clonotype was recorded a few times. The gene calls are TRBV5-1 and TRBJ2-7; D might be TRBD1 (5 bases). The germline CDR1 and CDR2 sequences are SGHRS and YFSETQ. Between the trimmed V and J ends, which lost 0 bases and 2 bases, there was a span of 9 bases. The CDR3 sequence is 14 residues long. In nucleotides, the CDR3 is TGCGCCAGCAGCTTGGAATCCAGGGCCTACGAGCAGTACTTC. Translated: CASSLESRAYEQYF.

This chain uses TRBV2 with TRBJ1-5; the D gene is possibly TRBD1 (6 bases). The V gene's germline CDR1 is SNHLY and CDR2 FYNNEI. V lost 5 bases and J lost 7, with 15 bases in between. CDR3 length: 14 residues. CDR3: CASSRIRGSQPQHF. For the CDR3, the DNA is TGTGCCAGCAGTCGAATCAGGGGAAGCCAGCCCCAGCATTTT.

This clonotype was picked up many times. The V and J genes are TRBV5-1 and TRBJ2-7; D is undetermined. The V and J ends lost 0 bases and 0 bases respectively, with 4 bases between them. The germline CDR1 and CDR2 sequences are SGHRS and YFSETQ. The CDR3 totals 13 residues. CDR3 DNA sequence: TGCGCCAGCAGCTTGGACAACTCCTACGAGCAGTACTTC. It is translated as CASSLDNSYEQYF.

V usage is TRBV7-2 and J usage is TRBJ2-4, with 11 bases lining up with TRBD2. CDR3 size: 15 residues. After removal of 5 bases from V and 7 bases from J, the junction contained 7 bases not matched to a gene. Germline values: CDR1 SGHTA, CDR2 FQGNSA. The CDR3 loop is CASSHTSGGLNIQYF. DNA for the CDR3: TGTGCCAGCAGCCATACTAGCGGGGGATTGAACATTCAGTACTTC. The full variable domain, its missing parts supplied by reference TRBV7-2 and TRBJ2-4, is GAGVSQSPSNKVTEKGKDVELRCDPISGHTALYWYRQSLGQGLEFLIYFQGNSAPDKSGLPSDRFSAERTGGSVSTLTIQRTQQEDSAVYLCASSHTSGGLNIQYFGAGTRLSVL.

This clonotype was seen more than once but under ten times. CDR3 region: CSAPARDTDTQYF. The CDR3 DNA is TGCAGTGCCCCGGCCAGGGATACAGATACGCAGTATTTT. The V gene is TRBV20-1, the J gene TRBJ2-3, with TRBD1 as a possible D gene (5 bases). CDR3 length equals 13 residues. Between the trimmed V and J ends, which lost 6 bases and 3 bases, there was a span of 13 bases. Looked up from germline, CDR1 is DFQATT and CDR2 is SNEGSKA (reference sequence).